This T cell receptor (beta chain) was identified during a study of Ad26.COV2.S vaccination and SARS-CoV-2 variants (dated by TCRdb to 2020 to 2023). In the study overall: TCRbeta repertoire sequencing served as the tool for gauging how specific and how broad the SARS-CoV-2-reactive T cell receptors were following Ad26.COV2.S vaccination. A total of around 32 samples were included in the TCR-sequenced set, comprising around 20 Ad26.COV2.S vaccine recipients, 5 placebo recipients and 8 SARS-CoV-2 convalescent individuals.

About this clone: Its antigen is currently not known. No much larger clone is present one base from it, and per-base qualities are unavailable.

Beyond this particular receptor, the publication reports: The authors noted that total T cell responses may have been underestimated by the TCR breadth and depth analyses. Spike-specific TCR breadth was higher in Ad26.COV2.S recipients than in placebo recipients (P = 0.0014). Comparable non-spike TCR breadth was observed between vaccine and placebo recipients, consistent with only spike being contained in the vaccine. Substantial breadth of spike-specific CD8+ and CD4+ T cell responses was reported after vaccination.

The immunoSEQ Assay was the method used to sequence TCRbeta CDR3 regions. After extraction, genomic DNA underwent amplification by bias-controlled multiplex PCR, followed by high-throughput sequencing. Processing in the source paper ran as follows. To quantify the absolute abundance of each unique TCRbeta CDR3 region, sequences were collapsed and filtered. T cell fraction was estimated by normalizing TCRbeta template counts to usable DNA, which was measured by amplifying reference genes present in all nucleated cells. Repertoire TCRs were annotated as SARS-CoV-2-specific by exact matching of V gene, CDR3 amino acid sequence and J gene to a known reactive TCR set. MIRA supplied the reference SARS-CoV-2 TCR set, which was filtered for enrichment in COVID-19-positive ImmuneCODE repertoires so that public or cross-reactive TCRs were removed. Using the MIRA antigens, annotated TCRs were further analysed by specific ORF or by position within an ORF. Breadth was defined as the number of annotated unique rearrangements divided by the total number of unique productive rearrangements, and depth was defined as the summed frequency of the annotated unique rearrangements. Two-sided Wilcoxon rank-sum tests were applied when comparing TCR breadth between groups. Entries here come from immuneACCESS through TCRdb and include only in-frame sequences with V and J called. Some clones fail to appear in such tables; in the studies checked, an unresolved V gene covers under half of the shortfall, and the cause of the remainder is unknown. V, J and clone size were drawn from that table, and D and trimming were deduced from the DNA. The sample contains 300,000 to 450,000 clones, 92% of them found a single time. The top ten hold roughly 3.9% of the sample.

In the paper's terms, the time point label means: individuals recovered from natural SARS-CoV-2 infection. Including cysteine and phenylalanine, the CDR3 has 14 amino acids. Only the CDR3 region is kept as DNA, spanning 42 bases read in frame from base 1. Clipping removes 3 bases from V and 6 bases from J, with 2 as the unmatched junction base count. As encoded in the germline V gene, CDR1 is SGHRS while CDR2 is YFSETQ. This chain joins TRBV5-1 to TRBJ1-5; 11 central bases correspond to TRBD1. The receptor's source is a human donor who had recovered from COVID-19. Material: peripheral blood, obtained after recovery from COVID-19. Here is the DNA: TGCGCCAGCAGCTGGGGGACAGGGGGTCAGCCCCAGCATTTT. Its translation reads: CASSWGTGGQPQHF.